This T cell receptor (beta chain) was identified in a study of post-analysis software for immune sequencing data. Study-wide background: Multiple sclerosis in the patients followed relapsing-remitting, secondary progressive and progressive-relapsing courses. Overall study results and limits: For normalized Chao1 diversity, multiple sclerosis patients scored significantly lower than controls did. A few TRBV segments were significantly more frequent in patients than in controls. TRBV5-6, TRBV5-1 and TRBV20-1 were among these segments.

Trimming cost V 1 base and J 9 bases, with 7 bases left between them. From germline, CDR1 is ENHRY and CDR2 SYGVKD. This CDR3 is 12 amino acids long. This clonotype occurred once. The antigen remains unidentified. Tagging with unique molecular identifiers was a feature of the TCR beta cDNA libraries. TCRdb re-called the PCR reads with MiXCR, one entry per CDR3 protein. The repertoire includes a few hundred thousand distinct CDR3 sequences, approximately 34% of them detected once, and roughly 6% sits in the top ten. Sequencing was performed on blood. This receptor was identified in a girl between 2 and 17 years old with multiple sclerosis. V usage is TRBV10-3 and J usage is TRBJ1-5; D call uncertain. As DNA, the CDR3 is TGTGCCATCAGTGAGTGGGTCGTGCCCCAGCATTTT. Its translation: CAISEWVVPQHF.